The 26 T cell receptor beta chains listed next were all sequenced from one sample in a study of blood T cell repertoires in COVID-19. The assay was immunoSEQ multiplex PCR, and TCRdb's table has in-frame clones only and misses some. In the table there are some 120,000 clones, about four fifths of which are singletons. Sequencing was performed on peripheral blood. These receptor sequences come from an elderly man with acute or convalescent COVID-19.

This rearrangement joins TRBV10-3 to TRBJ2-2; 11 bases are shared with TRBD1. J gave up 5 bases and V 2 bases, and 10 bases lay outside the gene matches. This CDR3 region has 18 residues. Per germline, CDR1 ENHRY and CDR2 SYGVKD. In DNA form, the CDR3 reads TGTGCCATCAGTGAGCCGACGGACAGGGGGCGAAAGACCGGGGAGCTGTTTTTT. This gives the protein CAISEPTDRGRKTGELFF.

The CDR3 here is CASSPPGRAAEAFF. The CDR3, as DNA: TGTGCCAGCTCACCCCCCGGGAGGGCGGCTGAAGCTTTCTTT. This sequence joins TRBV18 and TRBJ1-1; the D is unclear. CDR3 size: 14 residues. CDR1 is KGHSH and CDR2 is LQKENI in the germline V gene. V gave up 3 bases and J gave up 6 bases, with 14 bases separating them.

The V call is TRBV28, the J call TRBJ2-7, with 7 nucleotides matching TRBD1. Trimming at V came to 5 bases and at J to 3 bases, leaving 7 bases not matched to a gene. The CDR3 is 14 residues long. Germline V gene sequence: CDR1 MDHEN, CDR2 SYDVKM. CDR3 protein: CASSTPGQLYEQYF. DNA of the CDR3: TGTGCCAGCAGTACACCGGGACAGCTCTACGAGCAGTACTTC.

The chain couples TRBV6-5 to TRBJ1-2; maybe TRBD1 (6 bases). The germline CDR1 and CDR2 sequences are MNHEY and SVGAGI. The CDR3 spans 14 residues. V lost 4 bases to trimming and J lost 6 bases, with 15 bases between them. CDR3 in amino acids: CASSWGGAGNGYTF. CDR3 nucleotide sequence: TGTGCCAGCAGTTGGGGGGGCGCAGGAAATGGCTACACCTTC.

V gene TRBV14 combines with J gene TRBJ1-6; 8 bases are shared with TRBD1. J gave up 4 bases and V 4 bases, and 0 bases lay outside the gene matches. CDR3 length equals 14 residues. Looked up from germline, CDR1 is SGHDN and CDR2 is FVKESK. The CDR3 loop reads CASSRTGYNSPLHF. DNA for the CDR3: TGTGCCAGCAGCCGGACAGGGTATAATTCACCCCTCCACTTT. The whole variable domain, remainder taken from reference TRBV14 and TRBJ1-6, is EAGVTQFPSHSVIEKGQTVTLRCDPISGHDNLYWYRRVMGKEIKFLLHFVKESKQDESGMPNNRFLAERTGGTYSTLKVQPAELEDSGVYFCASSRTGYNSPLHFGNGTRLTVT.

The chain carries TRBV6-2 or TRBV6-3 and TRBJ2-3; no firm D call. This CDR3 region has 15 residues. V was cut by 4 bases and J by 6 bases, with 17 bases left in between. The germline V gene encodes CDR1 MNHEY and CDR2 SVGEGT. CDR3 in DNA: TGTGCCAGCAGTTTCGTTTCAGGATGGAAGGATACGCAGTATTTT. Translation gives CASSFVSGWKDTQYF.

The CDR3 DNA sequence: TGTGCCACCAGCAGAGATGGGACTAGCGGGGGGCGTGCCGGGGAGCTGTTTTTT. Translating gives CATSRDGTSGGRAGELFF. This chain connects TRBV15 to TRBJ2-2; 15 positions agree with TRBD2. CDR3 length equals 18 residues. V shed 0 bases and J 6 bases; nucleotides not matched to a gene: 5. Per the germline V gene, CDR1 is LNHNV and CDR2 is YYDKDF (reference sequence).

The V gene is TRBV5-1, the J gene TRBJ2-7; 8 bases fit TRBD1. This CDR3 is built from 15 residues. CDR1 is SGHRS, CDR2 YFSETQ, per germline. The trim removed 0 bases at V and 4 bases at J, leaving 6 bases unmatched. The CDR3 nucleotides are TGCGCCAGCAGCTTGGCCGGACAGGGTAATTACGAGCAGTACTTC. It codes for CASSLAGQGNYEQYF. Together with reference TRBV5-1 and TRBJ2-7, the CDR3 gives the full variable domain: KAGVTQTPRYLIKTRGQQVTLSCSPISGHRSVSWYQQTPGQGLQFLFEYFSETQRNKGNFPGRFSGRQFSNSRSEMNVSTLELGDSALYLCASSLAGQGNYEQYFGPGTRLTVT.

The V gene is TRBV5-6, the J gene TRBJ2-5, with 14 positions matching TRBD2. Germline V CDR1 and CDR2: SGHDT, YYEEEE. This CDR3 is 16 amino acids long. The J segment lost 4 bases and the V segment lost 4 bases, leaving 6 bases of the junction unmatched. CDR3 DNA sequence: TGTGCCAGCAGCCCGGGGGGACTAGCGGGGGCAGAGACCCAGTACTTC. It specifies CASSPGGLAGAETQYF.

This clone occurred a few times. The chain links TRBV6-5 to TRBJ1-1; a weak D match, TRBD1 (6 bases). Trimming took off 10 bases at V and 1 base at J, with 13 bases between the two ends. The germline CDR1 and CDR2 sequences are MNHEY and SVGAGI. CDR3 length: 13 residues. The CDR3, as DNA: TGTGCCATACTAACAGGGAAGAACACTGAAGCTTTCTTT. Protein product: CAILTGKNTEAFF.

This chain uses TRBV11-2 with TRBJ1-1; D possibly corresponds to TRBD1 (5 bases). Germline V CDR1 and CDR2: SGHAT, FQNNGV. This CDR3 contains 16 residues. V was pared by 5 bases and J by 1 base, with 17 bases between. In DNA form, the CDR3 reads TGTGCCAGCAGCCGTACCGCGGGACTTTGGAACACTGAAGCTTTCTTT. Protein sequence: CASSRTAGLWNTEAFF.

The chain couples TRBV5-4 to TRBJ1-5, with TRBD1 as a possible D gene (5 bases). Germline V gives CDR1 SGHNT, CDR2 YYREEE (reference sequence). The CDR3 consists of 14 residues. V lost 9 bases and J 2 bases, leaving 15 bases between the germline ends. CDR3 coding DNA: TGTGCCACGCGGCAGGGAATCGGCAATCAGCCCCAGCATTTT. Translating gives CATRQGIGNQPQHF.

The chain is built from TRBV6-2 or TRBV6-3 and TRBJ1-5; 7 bases map to TRBD1. Looked up from germline, CDR1 is MNHEY and CDR2 is SVGEGT. V trimming: 0 bases; J trimming: 4 bases; junction bases outside the gene matches: 0. The CDR3 is made up of 14 amino acids. Written as DNA, the CDR3 is TGTGCCAGCAGTTACTCGGGACAGAATCAGCCCCAGCATTTT. Translated, it gives CASSYSGQNQPQHF.

The chain uses TRBV4-1 and TRBJ2-1; 8 bases are a match to TRBD2. The germline V gene encodes CDR1 MGHRA and CDR2 YSYEKL. The CDR3 covers 17 residues. Trimming removed 2 bases from V and 7 bases from J; junction bases left unmatched: 13. The CDR3 is CASSQRLAGGEGNEQFF. In DNA form, the CDR3 reads TGCGCCAGCAGCCAACGCCTGGCCGGGGGGGAGGGGAATGAGCAGTTCTTC.

This clone was picked up a small number of times. This chain links TRBV7-9 with TRBJ1-1; D is ambiguous. V dropped 5 bases and J dropped 4 bases, with 17 bases sitting between them. Germline V CDR1 and CDR2: SEHNR, FQNEAQ (reference sequence). CDR3 length equals 15 residues. This CDR3 is CASSLWSGVGTEAFF. CDR3 nucleotides: TGTGCCAGCAGCCTTTGGTCGGGAGTAGGCACTGAAGCTTTCTTT. The whole variable domain, filled in from reference TRBV7-9 and TRBJ1-1, reads DTGVSQNPRHKITKRGQNVTFRCDPISEHNRLYWYRQTLGQGPEFLTYFQNEAQLEKSRLLSDRFSAERPKGSFSTLEIQRTEQGDSAMYLCASSLWSGVGTEAFFGQGTRLTVV.

This chain connects TRBV30 to TRBJ1-6; tentatively, D is TRBD1 (5 bases). There are 15 residues in the CDR3. V lost 0 bases to trimming and J lost 5 bases, with 11 bases between them. CDR1 and CDR2 (germline): GTSNPN, SVGIG (reference sequence). In DNA form, the CDR3 reads TGTGCCTGGAGTGTACGACAGAGAAATAATTCACCCCTCCACTTT. Translation: CAWSVRQRNNSPLHF.

V gene TRBV7-9 combines with J gene TRBJ2-5, with 7 bases that match TRBD1. Trimming at V came to 5 bases and at J to 1 base, leaving 10 bases not matched to a gene. The CDR3 contains 16 residues. Germline CDR1 is SEHNR and CDR2 is FQNEAQ (reference sequence). CDR3 bases: TGTGCCAGCAGCCAGCTGACAGGGTTAGTCCAAGAGACCCAGTACTTC. As protein: CASSQLTGLVQETQYF.

The rearrangement uses TRBV3-1 (or the pseudogene TRBV3-2) and TRBJ1-2; TRBD1 agrees at 11 bases. Trimming took 6 bases from V and 4 from J; bases not matched to a gene: 4. Germline CDR1 LGHDT, CDR2 YNNKEL (reference sequence). The CDR3 is made up of 14 amino acids. CDR3 protein: CASRPGTGGYGYTF. The DNA for the CDR3 is TGTGCCAGCAGACCCGGGACAGGGGGCTATGGCTACACCTTC.

The V gene is TRBV12-3 or TRBV12-4, the J gene TRBJ1-2; perhaps TRBD1 as D (6 bases). This CDR3 is built from 13 residues. Trimming removed 7 bases at V and 8 bases at J, with 17 bases between. CDR3 region: CASNHQGSNGYTF. CDR3 DNA sequence: TGTGCCAGCAACCACCAGGGGAGTAACGGCTACACCTTC.

This clone was detected a few times. This chain joins TRBV18 and TRBJ2-7; 11 bases are shared with TRBD1. V dropped 6 bases and J dropped 7; count of bases not matched to a gene: 11. Per germline, CDR1 KGHSH and CDR2 LQKENI. There are 15 residues in the CDR3. The CDR3 loop reads CASSLGQGALGEQYF. The CDR3 region has the DNA TGTGCCAGCTCCTTAGGACAGGGGGCGTTAGGGGAGCAGTACTTC.

This clone came up once. The chain employs TRBV7-9 and TRBJ2-2; unclear D gene. V was clipped by 7 bases and J by 7 bases, with 7 bases between them. The CDR3 loop spans 11 amino acids. Germline V gene data show CDR1 as SEHNR and CDR2 as FQNEAQ (reference sequence). CDR3 nucleotide sequence: TGTGCCAGCACCGCCGGCGGGGAGCTGTTTTTT. It translates to CASTAGGELFF. The full variable domain, rest sourced from reference TRBV7-9 and TRBJ2-2, is DTGVSQNPRHKITKRGQNVTFRCDPISEHNRLYWYRQTLGQGPEFLTYFQNEAQLEKSRLLSDRFSAERPKGSFSTLEIQRTEQGDSAMYLCASTAGGELFFGEGSRLTVL.

This chain connects TRBV5-4 to TRBJ2-7, with D perhaps matching TRBD1 (5 bases). V was clipped by 0 bases and J by 4 bases, with 8 bases between them. The length of the CDR3 is 13 residues. CDR1 is SGHNT, CDR2 YYREEE, per germline (reference sequence). Here the CDR3 DNA reads TGTGCCAGCAGCTTGGACAGGCAATACGAGCAGTACTTC. It yields the protein CASSLDRQYEQYF.

The CDR3 is CASSSRNQPQHF. CDR3 coding DNA: TGTGCCAGCAGCTCCCGCAATCAGCCCCAGCATTTT. J is TRBJ1-5 and V is TRBV6-5, with D unclear. Germline V lookup: CDR1 MNHEY, CDR2 SVGAGI. The CDR3 totals 12 residues. Between the trimmed V and J ends, which lost 6 bases and 2 bases, there was a span of 5 bases.

The CDR3 nucleotides are TGTGCCAGCAGCCCGACTAGCGGGGGGTACAATGAGCAGTTCTTC. Protein sequence: CASSPTSGGYNEQFF. The V gene is TRBV2, the J gene TRBJ2-1; TRBD2 matches 13 bases. Germline V CDR1 and CDR2: SNHLY, FYNNEI. The CDR3 length is 15 residues. Trimming took 6 bases from V and 4 from J; bases not matched to a gene: 3.

The chain joins TRBV5-1 to TRBJ1-2; unclear D gene. Trimming stripped 0 bases from V and 8 bases from J, with 11 bases between. CDR3 length: 13 amino acids. Germline loops: CDR1 SGHRS, CDR2 YFSETQ. This CDR3 reads CASSLEKRLGYTF. CDR3 sequence (DNA): TGCGCCAGCAGCTTGGAAAAGCGACTCGGCTACACCTTC. The variable domain in full, with the rest retrieved from reference TRBV5-1 and TRBJ1-2, is KAGVTQTPRYLIKTRGQQVTLSCSPISGHRSVSWYQQTPGQGLQFLFEYFSETQRNKGNFPGRFSGRQFSNSRSEMNVSTLELGDSALYLCASSLEKRLGYTFGSGTRLTVV.

V usage is TRBV7-9 and J usage is TRBJ1-5; D is unresolved. The germline V and J ends were trimmed by 6 bases and 9 bases, with 12 bases remaining between them. This CDR3 is 12 amino acids long. CDR1 SEHNR and CDR2 FQNEAQ come from the germline V gene (reference sequence). The CDR3 nucleotides are TGTGCCAGCAGTAGGACGGGGTCGCCCCAGCATTTT. Its protein is CASSRTGSPQHF.